This T cell receptor (beta chain) was sequenced for a study of technical replicates of blood from a few donors. Some clones are missing from TCRdb's copy, which holds only in-frame ones; the method was immunoSEQ multiplex PCR. The sample includes 65,000 to 90,000 clones, over 90% of them seen just once. Germline-derived CDR1 and CDR2 are MNHEY and SVGAGI. This CDR3 comprises 15 residues. V was clipped by 5 bases and J by 3 bases; unmatched bases: 7. The sequence was obtained from a human donor in good health. The chain is built from TRBV6-5 and TRBJ1-2, with 9 bases aligning to TRBD1. Sequenced sample: T cells isolated from PBMCs. CDR3 nucleotide sequence: TGTGCCAGCAGTCCAACAGGGGGCGCCGACTATGGCTACACCTTC. Amino acids: CASSPTGGADYGYTF.